One and the same sample provided the 29 T cell receptor beta chains below, sequenced in a study of T cells in Graves' hyperthyroidism and ophthalmopathy. Using RNA transcripts as the source, TCR beta CDR3 regions were amplified. The HTBI set primed first-round TCR CDR3 RT-PCR. Using its own MiXCR run on the multiplex PCR reads, TCRdb lists one record per CDR3 protein. The table shows about 360,000 distinct CDR3 sequences, with under 15% occurring only once. Sequenced sample: blood. The source of these receptors is a woman between 18 and 30 years old with Graves' hyperthyroidism.

This clonotype has at least ten counts. The chain links TRBV12-3 or TRBV12-4 to TRBJ2-7; 11 bases match TRBD2. Losses at the gene ends were 5 bases for V and 2 bases for J; bases not matched to a gene: 29. There are 23 residues in the CDR3. CDR3 sequence reads: CASSVSTGTSGRRVNMDAYEQYF. Written as DNA, the CDR3 is TGTGCCAGCAGTGTATCCACCGGGACTAGCGGTAGAAGGGTTAATATGGATGCCTACGAGCAGTACTTC.

This clonotype was counted ten times or more. V is TRBV2 and J is TRBJ2-7; 9 bases align to TRBD1. There are 14 residues in the CDR3. Germline CDR1 reads SNHLY; CDR2 reads FYNNEI. The ends lost 7 bases at V and 6 bases at J; junction bases unmatched: 10. In nucleotides, the CDR3 is TGTGCCAGCAACCGGGACAGGGACAGCCTCGAGCAGTACTTC. The encoded protein is CASNRDRDSLEQYF.

There are many counts of this clonotype. This chain connects TRBV24-1 to TRBJ1-4; possibly TRBD1 for D (5 bases). This CDR3 spans 15 amino acids. Germline V lookup: CDR1 KGHDR, CDR2 SFDVKD. The V and J ends lost 3 bases and 7 bases respectively, with 14 bases between them. The CDR3 nucleotides are TGTGCCACCAGTGATCCGACAGCCTGGGGTGAAAAACTGTTTTTT. Translated: CATSDPTAWGEKLFF.

V is TRBV27 and J is TRBJ2-7; TRBD2 is a possible D gene (6 bases). The V end was cut by 2 bases, the J end by 6 bases, with 20 bases between. The CDR3 runs 16 residues. Germline CDR1 is MNHEY and CDR2 is SMNVEV (reference sequence). The CDR3 is CASSLRGLDPTSEQYF. The CDR3 DNA sequence: TGTGCCAGCAGTTTAAGGGGACTCGACCCGACCTCCGAGCAGTACTTC.

This clonotype has ten or more counts. The genes are TRBV11-2 and TRBJ2-7; D is perhaps TRBD2 (6 bases). V shed 5 bases and J shed 3 bases, with 17 bases lying between them. This CDR3 has 15 amino acids. CDR1 SGHAT and CDR2 FQNNGV come from the germline V gene. In nucleotides, the CDR3 is TGTGCCAGCAGCCCTCGTCCGGGACTCAACTACGAGCAGTACTTC. Translating it yields CASSPRPGLNYEQYF.

Many counts were recorded for this clonotype. The chain recombines TRBV28 with TRBJ1-2; D remains ambiguous. The CDR3 totals 13 residues. Germline V gene data show CDR1 as MDHEN and CDR2 as SYDVKM. V was shortened by 4 bases and J by 7 bases, with 13 bases between the two germline ends. The CDR3 sequence is CASSSGSRFGYTF. Written as DNA, the CDR3 is TGTGCCAGCAGTTCCGGCAGCAGGTTTGGCTACACCTTC.

This clonotype was picked up many times. V and J are TRBV7-9 and TRBJ1-5; the D gene is possibly TRBD1 (6 bases). Germline V gene lookup returns CDR1 SEHNR and CDR2 FQNEAQ (reference sequence). Trimming shortened V by 8 bases and J by 4 bases, and 9 bases separated the two germline ends. The CDR3 runs to 12 residues. The CDR3 bases are TGTGCCAGCGGTACAGGGAATCAGCCCCAGCATTTT. As protein: CASGTGNQPQHF.

In its sample, this clonotype was seen a few times. The chain recombines TRBV19 with TRBJ1-5, with a weak D call TRBD1 (5 bases). CDR1 is LNHDA and CDR2 is SQIVND in the germline V gene (reference sequence). V was trimmed by 3 bases and J by 3 bases, leaving 12 bases between them. The CDR3 sequence is 15 residues long. CDR3 sequence: CASSISAGINQPQHF. In DNA, the CDR3 is TGTGCCAGTAGTATCTCCGCAGGGATCAATCAGCCCCAGCATTTT.

The CDR3 is CSVEDVRSVTSGGRSSYNEQFF. The CDR3 DNA reads TGCAGCGTTGAAGACGTCCGATCCGTGACTAGCGGGGGGAGAAGCTCCTACAATGAGCAGTTCTTC. V and J are TRBV29-1 and TRBJ2-1, with 13 positions matching TRBD2. V gave up 0 bases and J gave up 0 bases; unmatched junction bases: 17. Looked up from germline, CDR1 is SQVTM and CDR2 is ANQGSEA. CDR3 length: 22 residues.

This clonotype has a handful of counts. The chain recombines TRBV12-3 or TRBV12-4 with TRBJ2-6, with 7 positions matching TRBD1. V shed 2 bases and J 2 bases; nucleotides not matched to a gene: 9. The CDR3 is made up of 18 amino acids. The CDR3, as DNA: TGTGCCAGCAGTTTAAGGCAGGGGGTATTCCCTGGGGCCAACGTCCTGACTTTC. Its protein is CASSLRQGVFPGANVLTF.

This clonotype was found many times. The chain couples TRBV7-8 to TRBJ2-3, with TRBD1 matching over 10 bases. CDR1 SGHVS and CDR2 FQNEAQ come from the germline V gene. J gave up 5 bases and V 0 bases, and 11 bases lay outside the gene matches. The CDR3 spans 18 residues. CDR3 nucleotide sequence: TGTGCCAGCAGCTTAGCGTTCGCCGGGACAGGGGTTAAAGATACGCAGTATTTT. It encodes CASSLAFAGTGVKDTQYF.

This chain connects TRBV10-2 to TRBJ2-6; 9 positions agree with TRBD1. Losses at the gene ends were 4 bases for V and 0 bases for J; bases not matched to a gene: 7. The length of the CDR3 is 18 residues. Looked up from germline, CDR1 is WSHSY and CDR2 is SAAADI. The CDR3 DNA reads TGCGCCAGCAGTGGTGTGACAGGGGGTGTCTCTGGGGCCAACGTCCTGACTTTC. Its protein is CASSGVTGGVSGANVLTF.

This clonotype turned up a few times. V usage is TRBV6-2 or TRBV6-3 and J usage is TRBJ1-3; D not certain. The germline V and J ends were trimmed by 6 bases and 1 base, with 10 bases remaining between them. The CDR3 totals 14 residues. Germline loops: CDR1 MNHEY, CDR2 SVGEGT. The CDR3 loop is CASSASQSGNTIYF. The CDR3 DNA sequence: TGTGCCAGCAGCGCGAGCCAATCTGGAAACACCATATATTTT.

This clonotype was recorded many times. The rearrangement links TRBV18 to TRBJ2-1; the D is unclear. Germline CDR1 is KGHSH and CDR2 is LQKENI. The V gene lost 0 bases and the J gene lost 4 bases, with 10 bases spanning the gap. The CDR3 is 15 residues long. CDR3 protein: CASSPPRILYNEQFF. The CDR3 DNA sequence: TGTGCCAGCTCACCACCGCGGATACTTTACAATGAGCAGTTCTTC.

The chain employs TRBV10-1 and TRBJ2-7; TRBD1 matches at 8 bases. The length of the CDR3 is 16 residues. V gave up 2 bases and J gave up 0 bases; unmatched junction bases: 6. Germline V gene sequence: CDR1 WNHNN, CDR2 SYGVQD (reference sequence). CDR3 in DNA: TGCGCCAGCAGTGAGGGGGACAGGAAGAGCTCCTACGAGCAGTACTTC. This codes for CASSEGDRKSSYEQYF.

Ten or more counts support this clonotype. The chain is built from TRBV3-1 and TRBJ2-5; 8 bases agree with TRBD2. The CDR3 consists of 16 residues. V shed 1 base and J 2 bases; nucleotides not matched to a gene: 6. Germline lookup yields CDR1 LGHDT and CDR2 YNNKEL (reference sequence). DNA of the CDR3: TGTGCCAGCAGCCAAGCGAGGGTAGCGGGGCAAGAGACCCAGTACTTC. Amino acid sequence: CASSQARVAGQETQYF.

In its sample, this clonotype was seen many times. The CDR3 DNA reads TGTGCCAGCAGCTTAGGCCGGAATCAGCCCCAGCATTTT. Protein: CASSLGRNQPQHF. The chain links TRBV7-9 to TRBJ1-5, with no clear D. In germline, CDR1 is SEHNR, CDR2 FQNEAQ (reference sequence). The V end lost 1 base, the J end lost 4 bases, and 5 bases lay between the germline ends. This CDR3 spans 13 amino acids.

This clonotype was observed many times. In DNA form, the CDR3 reads TGTGCCAGCAGTTACTCTCGGGAATCACCCCTCCACTTT. Translated, it gives CASSYSRESPLHF. The V call is TRBV6-5, the J call TRBJ1-6; no reliable D call. In germline, CDR1 is MNHEY, CDR2 SVGAGI. CDR3 length equals 13 residues. V was pared by 0 bases and J by 10 bases, with 7 bases between.

This clonotype appeared many times. The chain uses TRBV12-3 or TRBV12-4 and TRBJ1-1; tentative D call: TRBD1 (5 bases). The CDR3 extends over 17 amino acids. Trimming removed 7 bases at V and 8 bases at J, with 29 bases between. The chain's CDR3 is CASTAEQRYQGNGEAFF. CDR3 nucleotide sequence: TGTGCCAGCACCGCTGAGCAGAGGTACCAGGGTAACGGGGAAGCTTTCTTT.

At least ten counts were recorded for this clonotype. The chain links TRBV20-1 to TRBJ2-1, with 7 bases matching TRBD2. The V gene's germline CDR1 is DFQATT and CDR2 SNEGSKA (reference sequence). The CDR3 contains 12 residues. The CDR3 nucleotides are TGCAGCGGTCTGGGGGGGTCTAATGAGCAGTTCTTC. This translates into CSGLGGSNEQFF.

This clonotype was seen ten or more times. The rearrangement joins TRBV6-1 to TRBJ1-2; the D gene is possibly TRBD1 (6 bases). V lost 10 bases to trimming and J lost 8 bases, with 20 bases between them. The CDR3 is 13 residues long. Germline V gives CDR1 MNHNS, CDR2 SASEGT. CDR3 sequence reads: CAIVLDGGGGYTF. The CDR3 coding sequence is TGTGCCATCGTGCTCGACGGGGGCGGCGGCTACACCTTC.

In this sample, this clonotype turned up many times. The V and J genes are TRBV28 and TRBJ1-1; D remains unclear. This CDR3 is 15 amino acids long. The germline V gene encodes CDR1 MDHEN and CDR2 SYDVKM. V dropped 6 bases and J dropped 5 bases, with 19 bases sitting between them. CDR3 nucleotides: TGTGCCAGCAGAGATGGACGGGAATGGGTTACTGAAGCTTTCTTT. Translation: CASRDGREWVTEAFF. The full variable domain, with the rest looked up from reference TRBV28 and TRBJ1-1, is DVKVTQSSRYLVKRTGEKVFLECVQDMDHENMFWYRQDPGLGLRLIYFSYDVKMKEKGDIPEGYSVSREKKERFSLILESASTNQTSMYLCASRDGREWVTEAFFGQGTRLTVV.

Comments on this clonotype: Sequence at one end of the junction differs from germline and may be a read error. V gene TRBV5-8 combines with J gene TRBJ2-2; tentative D call: TRBD2 (5 bases). This CDR3 spans 13 amino acids. In germline, CDR1 is SGHTS, CDR2 YDEGEE. The CDR3 spells CASSLAGLGELVF. The CDR3 DNA reads TGTGCCAGCAGCTTGGCTGGGCTCGGGGAGCTGGTTTTT. Full variable domain (outside the CDR3, taken from reference TRBV5-8 and TRBJ2-2): EAGVTQSPTHLIKTRGQQATLRCSPISGHTSVYWYQQALGLGLQFLLWYDEGEERNRGNFPPRFSGRQFPNYSSELNVNALELEDSALYLCASSLAGLGELVFGEGSRLTVL.

V and J are TRBV9 and TRBJ2-1; D is uncertain. The V end was cut by 0 bases, the J end by 9 bases, with 7 bases between. The germline V gene encodes CDR1 SGDLS and CDR2 YYNGEE. The CDR3 is 12 amino acids. The CDR3 loop reads CASSVDRLEQFF. For the CDR3, the DNA is TGTGCCAGCAGCGTAGACCGACTTGAGCAGTTCTTC.

This clonotype was observed many times. The chain uses TRBV11-2 and TRBJ1-1; tentative D call: TRBD1 (5 bases). Trimming stripped 1 base from V and 1 base from J, with 7 bases between. Germline lookup yields CDR1 SGHAT and CDR2 FQNNGV. The CDR3 is made up of 14 amino acids. The CDR3 region is CASSLVGENTEAFF. The CDR3 DNA follows: TGTGCCAGCAGCTTAGTAGGGGAGAACACTGAAGCTTTCTTT.

This clonotype showed up just a few times. This rearrangement joins TRBV6-2 or TRBV6-3 to TRBJ2-2; TRBD2 matches at 13 bases. Germline loops: CDR1 MNHEY, CDR2 SVGEGT. The CDR3 is 15 residues long. Germline trimming cut 5 bases from V and 8 bases from J; bases unmatched to any gene: 5. CDR3: CASSMTSGRSGELFF. The DNA of the CDR3 is TGTGCCAGCAGTATGACTAGCGGGAGGTCTGGGGAGCTGTTTTTT.

The table lists this clonotype with many counts. V usage is TRBV7-2 and J usage is TRBJ2-7, with 10 bases aligning to TRBD1. CDR1 SGHTA and CDR2 FQGNSA come from the germline V gene. This CDR3 spans 15 amino acids. After removal of 5 bases from V and 4 bases from J, the junction contained 8 bases not matched to a gene. Here the CDR3 reads CASSPGTGAIYEQYF. The DNA for the CDR3 is TGTGCCAGCAGCCCCGGGACAGGGGCCATTTACGAGCAGTACTTC.

This clonotype was detected only once. The chain has TRBV20-1 and TRBJ2-7; tentatively, D is TRBD1 (6 bases). Germline values: CDR1 DFQATT, CDR2 SNEGSKA (reference sequence). The CDR3 contains 12 residues. Trimming shortened V by 0 bases and J by 6 bases, and 9 bases separated the two germline ends. CDR3 nucleotide sequence: TGCAGTGCTAGAGATCAAGGGGGCGAGCAGTACTTC. Translated, it gives CSARDQGGEQYF.

This clonotype was detected a few times. The chain employs TRBV20-1 and TRBJ2-2; D perhaps matches TRBD2 (6 bases). This CDR3 region has 15 residues. V shed 6 bases and J shed 3 bases, with 17 bases lying between them. From germline, CDR1 is DFQATT and CDR2 SNEGSKA (reference sequence). CDR3 sequence: CSASSSEDYTGELFF. CDR3 DNA sequence: TGCAGTGCCTCATCTAGCGAAGATTACACCGGGGAGCTGTTTTTT.